These T cell receptor beta chains were read from a single sample in a study of T cell responses to AZD1222 COVID-19 vaccine. Produced via immunoSEQ multiplex PCR; TCRdb's table is partial and in-frame only. There are approximately 98,000 clones in the sample; roughly 89% occur only once, and approximately 3% lies in the top ten. Material: peripheral blood, obtained on day 0 of MenACWY control vaccination. These receptors were collected from an adult in good health. The CDR3 runs from the conserved cysteine through the conserved F or W.

v_gene,j_gene,CDR3aa
TRBV4-3,TRBJ1-1,CASSQDGGTGMNTEAFF
TRBV19,TRBJ1-1,CASSPNGDRDTEAFF
TRBV29-1,TRBJ1-1,CSVASRDSEAFF
TRBV3-1/TRBV3-2,TRBJ2-3,CASSQAFRTSGGDTQYF
TRBV27,TRBJ1-2,CASSPRPGRISGYGYTF
TRBV6-5,TRBJ1-2,CASSYSGIPGRYTF
TRBV19,TRBJ1-2,CASSLESGYTF
TRBV19,TRBJ1-5,CASSVPDQPQHF
TRBV24-1,TRBJ2-1,CATSDISGGDYNEQFF
TRBV12-3/TRBV12-4,TRBJ1-2,CASSPTGGYGYTF
TRBV29-1,TRBJ1-1,CSVGGRGHGDTEAFF
TRBV4-1,TRBJ1-5,CASSPGEGNQPQHF
TRBV4-3,TRBJ2-6,CASSQDAGAGANVLTF
TRBV28,TRBJ2-1,CASSPQGTGPFF
TRBV30,TRBJ1-5,CAWSGGEDQPQHF
TRBV6-1,TRBJ2-4,CASSEGLAGNIQYF
TRBV6-6,TRBJ2-1,CASSRTLGAGIYNEQFF
TRBV19,TRBJ2-1,CASSLWTGPSSYNEQFF
TRBV19,TRBJ2-7,CASSGTSGYEQYF
TRBV19,TRBJ1-1,CASSIGEGSVYVKNTEAFF
TRBV28,TRBJ1-3,CASSTASGNTIYF
TRBV20-1,TRBJ2-3,CSASTDTQYF
TRBV4-2,TRBJ2-6,CASSQDISSGANVLTF